This T cell receptor beta chain was captured by sequencing in a study of blood T cell repertoires in COVID-19. Enrollees, about 18 to 90 years old, lived in 20 to 25 US areas. Clones were read by immunoSEQ multiplex PCR, and TCRdb kept only the in-frame ones, dropping some. The sample shows about 480,000 clones, around nine tenths of them seen only once. CDR1 is SGHKS and CDR2 is YYEKEE in the germline V gene (reference sequence). The CDR3 extends over 15 amino acids. V shed 0 bases, J shed 5 bases, and the junction held 2 bases outside the gene matches. The TCR originated in a woman aged 55-70 years who had recovered from COVID-19. The rearrangement uses TRBV5-5 and TRBJ2-2; 9 bases match TRBD1. The sequencing sample was made of PBMCs or T cells enriched from blood (not recorded which). CDR3: CASSLGQGVTGELFF. CDR3 DNA sequence: TGTGCCAGCAGCTTGGGACAGGGGGTTACCGGGGAGCTGTTTTTT.